One and the same sample provided the 5 T cell receptor beta chains below, sequenced in a study of blood T cells in healthy people across ages. Combining a sample-barcoded 5' primer with a J-beta primer mix, a second PCR ran for roughly 7 to 11 cycles. TCRdb reanalysed the 5' RACE reads using MiXCR and keeps one entry per CDR3 protein. Among approximately 1.5 million distinct CDR3 sequences listed, 35% to 45% were seen once. The sequenced sample was blood. These receptors came from a woman younger than 35 in good health.

The rearrangement joins TRBV9 to TRBJ1-5; no clear D. Deletions cut 4 bases from V and 4 bases from J, with 9 bases between. The germline CDR1 and CDR2 sequences are SGDLS and YYNGEE. The CDR3 runs 13 residues. CDR3 amino acids: CASSTTPNQPQHF. The DNA of the CDR3 is TGTGCCAGCAGCACTACCCCGAATCAGCCCCAGCATTTT.

The rearrangement links TRBV9 to TRBJ2-2; D is possibly TRBD1 (6 bases). V lost 0 bases, J lost 4 bases, and 10 bases lay in between. Looked up from germline, CDR1 is SGDLS and CDR2 is YYNGEE. CDR3 length: 15 residues. The chain's CDR3 is CASSVARGLTGELFF. CDR3 DNA sequence: TGTGCCAGCAGCGTAGCCAGGGGCCTCACCGGGGAGCTGTTTTTT. The entire variable domain, with the rest obtained from reference TRBV9 and TRBJ2-2, is as follows: DSGVTQTPKHLITATGQRVTLRCSPRSGDLSVYWYQQSLDQGLQFLIQYYNGEERAKGNILERFSAQQFPDLHSELNLSSLELGDSALYFCASSVARGLTGELFFGEGSRLTVL.

The chain carries TRBV20-1 and TRBJ2-2, with unresolved D. The germline gives CDR1 DFQATT, CDR2 SNEGSKA (reference sequence). This CDR3 region has 11 residues. V lost 6 bases to trimming and J lost 8 bases, with 10 bases between them. In DNA, the CDR3 is TGCAGTGCAGCCCTGCTGGGGGAGCTGTTTTTT. As protein: CSAALLGELFF.

This sequence joins TRBV27 and TRBJ1-1; D might be TRBD1 (5 bases). From germline, CDR1 is MNHEY and CDR2 SMNVEV (reference sequence). Trimming removed 2 bases from V and 3 bases from J, with 13 bases in between. The CDR3 consists of 15 residues. CDR3 in DNA: TGTGCCAGCAGTTTAGGGGGATCCCGACACACTGAAGCTTTCTTT. Translation gives CASSLGGSRHTEAFF.

The chain combines TRBV4-3 with TRBJ1-1; D remains unclear. Germline assignment: CDR1 LGHNA and CDR2 YSLEER. The V and J ends lost 4 bases and 1 base respectively, with 10 bases between them. The CDR3 extends over 14 amino acids. CDR3 DNA: TGCGCCAGCAGCCGGGTTCAAAGGAACACTGAAGCTTTCTTT. Translation: CASSRVQRNTEAFF.